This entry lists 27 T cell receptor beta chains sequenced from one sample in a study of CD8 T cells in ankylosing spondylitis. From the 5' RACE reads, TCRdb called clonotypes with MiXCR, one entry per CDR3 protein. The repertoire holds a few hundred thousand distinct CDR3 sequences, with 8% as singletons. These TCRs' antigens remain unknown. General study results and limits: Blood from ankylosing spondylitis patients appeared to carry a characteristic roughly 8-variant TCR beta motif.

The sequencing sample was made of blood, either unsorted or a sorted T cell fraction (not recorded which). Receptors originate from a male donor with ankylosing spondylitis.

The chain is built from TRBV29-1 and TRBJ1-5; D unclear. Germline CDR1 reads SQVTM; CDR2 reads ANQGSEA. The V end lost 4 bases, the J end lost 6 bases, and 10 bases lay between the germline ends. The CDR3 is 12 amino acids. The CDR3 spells CSVAGSGQPQHF. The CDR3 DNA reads TGCAGCGTTGCTGGGTCGGGTCAGCCCCAGCATTTT.

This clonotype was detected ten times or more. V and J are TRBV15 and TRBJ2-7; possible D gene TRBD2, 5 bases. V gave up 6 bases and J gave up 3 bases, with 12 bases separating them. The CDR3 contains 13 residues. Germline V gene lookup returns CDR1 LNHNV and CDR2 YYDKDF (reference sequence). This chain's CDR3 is CATRKSGYYEQYF. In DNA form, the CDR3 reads TGTGCCACCAGAAAGAGCGGATACTACGAGCAGTACTTC.

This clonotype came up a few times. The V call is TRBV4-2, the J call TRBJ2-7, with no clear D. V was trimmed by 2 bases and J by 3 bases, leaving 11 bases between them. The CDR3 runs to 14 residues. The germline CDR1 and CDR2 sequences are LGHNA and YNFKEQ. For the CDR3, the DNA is TGTGCCAGCAGCCAACAGCCTTACCTCTACGAGCAGTACTTC. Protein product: CASSQQPYLYEQYF.

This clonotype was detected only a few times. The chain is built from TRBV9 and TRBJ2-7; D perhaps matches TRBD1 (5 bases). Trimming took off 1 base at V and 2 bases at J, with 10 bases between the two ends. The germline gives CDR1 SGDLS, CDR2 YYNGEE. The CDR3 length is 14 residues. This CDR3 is CASSVTGATYEQYF. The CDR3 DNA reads TGTGCCAGCAGCGTAACTGGGGCTACCTACGAGCAGTACTTC.

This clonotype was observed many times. Written as DNA, the CDR3 is TGTGCCAGCAGTCAACAGGGGAGCAATGAAAAACTGTTTTTT. Protein product: CASSQQGSNEKLFF. The chain uses TRBV7-9 and TRBJ1-4; 7 bases are a match to TRBD1. The CDR3 has 14 amino acids. From germline, CDR1 is SEHNR and CDR2 FQNEAQ (reference sequence). V lost 6 bases and J lost 5; bases outside the gene matches: 6.

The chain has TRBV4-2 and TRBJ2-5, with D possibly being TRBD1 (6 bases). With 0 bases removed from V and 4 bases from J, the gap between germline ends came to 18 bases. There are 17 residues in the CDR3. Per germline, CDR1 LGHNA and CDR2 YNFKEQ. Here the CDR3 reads CASSQDLPLQGRETQYF. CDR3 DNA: TGTGCCAGCAGCCAAGATCTACCACTTCAGGGGCGAGAGACCCAGTACTTC.

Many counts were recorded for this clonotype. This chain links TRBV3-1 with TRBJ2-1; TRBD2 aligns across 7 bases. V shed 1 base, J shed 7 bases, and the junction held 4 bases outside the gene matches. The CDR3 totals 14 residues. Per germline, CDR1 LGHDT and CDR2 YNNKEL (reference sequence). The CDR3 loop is CASSQGLARNEQFF. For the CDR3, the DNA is TGTGCCAGCAGCCAAGGACTAGCCAGGAATGAGCAGTTCTTC.

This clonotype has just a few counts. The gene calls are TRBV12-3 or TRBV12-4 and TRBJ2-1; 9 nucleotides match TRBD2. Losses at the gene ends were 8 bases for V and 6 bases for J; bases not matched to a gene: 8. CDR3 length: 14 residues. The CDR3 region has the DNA TGTGCCAGCTCTAGCGGGGAGAGTTTCAATGAGCAGTTCTTC. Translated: CASSSGESFNEQFF.

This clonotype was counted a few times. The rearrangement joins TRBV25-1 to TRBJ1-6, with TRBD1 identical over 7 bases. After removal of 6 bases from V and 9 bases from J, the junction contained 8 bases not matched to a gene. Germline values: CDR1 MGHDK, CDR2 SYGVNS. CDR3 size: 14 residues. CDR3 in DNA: TGTGCCAGCAGAGATCCGGGACAGAGTTCACCCCTCCACTTT. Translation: CASRDPGQSSPLHF.

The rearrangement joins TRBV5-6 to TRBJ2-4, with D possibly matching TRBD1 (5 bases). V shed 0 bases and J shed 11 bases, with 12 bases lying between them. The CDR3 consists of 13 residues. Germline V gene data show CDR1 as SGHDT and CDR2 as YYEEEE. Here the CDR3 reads CASSLEGAGVQYF. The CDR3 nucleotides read TGTGCCAGCAGCTTGGAAGGGGCCGGTGTTCAGTACTTC. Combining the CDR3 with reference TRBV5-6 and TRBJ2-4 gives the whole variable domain DAGVTQSPTHLIKTRGQQVTLRCSPKSGHDTVSWYQQALGQGPQFIFQYYEEEERQRGNFPDRFSGHQFPNYSSELNVNALLLGDSALYLCASSLEGAGVQYFGAGTRLSVL.

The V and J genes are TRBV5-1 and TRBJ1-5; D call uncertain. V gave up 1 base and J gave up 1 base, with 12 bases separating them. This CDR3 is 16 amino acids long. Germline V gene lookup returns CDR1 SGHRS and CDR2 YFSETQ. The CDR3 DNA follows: TGCGCCAGCAGCTTGTATTCCGGGATGAGCAATCAGCCCCAGCATTTT. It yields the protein CASSLYSGMSNQPQHF.

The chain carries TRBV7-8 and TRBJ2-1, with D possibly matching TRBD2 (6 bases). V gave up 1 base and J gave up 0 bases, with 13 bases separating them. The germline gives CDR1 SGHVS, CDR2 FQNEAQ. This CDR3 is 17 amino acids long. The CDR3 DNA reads TGTGCCAGCAGCTTAGGCAGCGGGCTCAGCTCCTACAATGAGCAGTTCTTC. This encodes CASSLGSGLSSYNEQFF.

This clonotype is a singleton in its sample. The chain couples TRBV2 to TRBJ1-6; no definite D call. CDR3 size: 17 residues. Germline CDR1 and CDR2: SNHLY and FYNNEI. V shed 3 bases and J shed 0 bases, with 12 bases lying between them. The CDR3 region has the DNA TGTGCCAGCAGTGAGAGCAGTGCCCTCTCCTATAATTCACCCCTCCACTTT. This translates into CASSESSALSYNSPLHF.

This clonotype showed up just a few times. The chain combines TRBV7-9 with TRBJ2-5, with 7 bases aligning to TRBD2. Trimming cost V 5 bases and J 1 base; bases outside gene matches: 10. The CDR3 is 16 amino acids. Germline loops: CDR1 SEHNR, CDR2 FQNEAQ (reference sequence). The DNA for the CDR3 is TGTGCCAGCAGCCCCGCTCCACTAGCGCGCCAAGAGACCCAGTACTTC. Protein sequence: CASSPAPLARQETQYF.

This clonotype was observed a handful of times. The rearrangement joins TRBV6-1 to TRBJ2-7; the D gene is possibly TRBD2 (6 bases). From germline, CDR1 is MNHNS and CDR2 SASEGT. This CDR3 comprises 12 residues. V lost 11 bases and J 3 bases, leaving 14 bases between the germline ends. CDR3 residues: CAVGRRYYEQYF. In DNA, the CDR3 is TGTGCCGTGGGGAGGCGCTACTACGAGCAGTACTTC.

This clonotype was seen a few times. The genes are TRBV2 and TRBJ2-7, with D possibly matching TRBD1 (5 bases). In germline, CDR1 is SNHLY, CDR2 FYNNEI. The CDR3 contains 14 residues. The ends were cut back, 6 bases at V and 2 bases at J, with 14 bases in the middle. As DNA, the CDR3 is TGTGCCAGCAGAGTCCAGGGTACCACCTACGAGCAGTACTTC. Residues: CASRVQGTTYEQYF.

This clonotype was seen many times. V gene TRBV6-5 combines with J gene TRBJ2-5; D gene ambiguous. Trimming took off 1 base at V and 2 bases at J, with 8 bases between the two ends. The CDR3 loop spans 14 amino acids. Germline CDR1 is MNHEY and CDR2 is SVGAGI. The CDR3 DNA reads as TGTGCCAGCAGTTACTGGGATTCACAAGAGACCCAGTACTTC. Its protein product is CASSYWDSQETQYF.

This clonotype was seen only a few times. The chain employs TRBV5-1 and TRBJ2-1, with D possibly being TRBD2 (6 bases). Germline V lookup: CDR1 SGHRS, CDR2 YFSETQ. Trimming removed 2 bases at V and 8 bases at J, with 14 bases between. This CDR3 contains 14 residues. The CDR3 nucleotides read TGCGCCAGCAGCTTAGCGGGCCCGGGGTATGAGCAGTTCTTC. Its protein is CASSLAGPGYEQFF.

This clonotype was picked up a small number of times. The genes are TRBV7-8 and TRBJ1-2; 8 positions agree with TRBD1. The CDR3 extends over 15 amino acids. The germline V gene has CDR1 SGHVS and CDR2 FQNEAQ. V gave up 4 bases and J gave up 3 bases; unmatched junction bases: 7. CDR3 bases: TGTGCCAGCAGCTCTCAGGGGGCCGAGGACTATGGCTACACCTTC. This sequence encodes CASSSQGAEDYGYTF.

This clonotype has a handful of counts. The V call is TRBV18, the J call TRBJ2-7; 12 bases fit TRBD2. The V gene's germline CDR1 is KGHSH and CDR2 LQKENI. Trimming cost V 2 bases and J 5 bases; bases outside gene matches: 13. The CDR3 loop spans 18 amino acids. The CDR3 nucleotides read TGTGCCAGCTCACCAAGGACTAGCGGGACCGTAGGCTTCCACGAGCAGTACTTC. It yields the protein CASSPRTSGTVGFHEQYF. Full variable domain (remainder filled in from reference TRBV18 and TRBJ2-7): NAGVMQNPRHLVRRRGQEARLRCSPMKGHSHVYWYRQLPEEGLKFMVYLQKENIIDESGMPKERFSAEFPKEGPSILRIQQVVRGDSAAYFCASSPRTSGTVGFHEQYFGPGTRLTVT.

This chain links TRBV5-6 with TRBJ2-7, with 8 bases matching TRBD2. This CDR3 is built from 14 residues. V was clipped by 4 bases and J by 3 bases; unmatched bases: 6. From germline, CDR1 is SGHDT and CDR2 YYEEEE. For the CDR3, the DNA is TGTGCCAGCAGCCCGGGACTAGGGGACTACGAGCAGTACTTC. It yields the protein CASSPGLGDYEQYF.

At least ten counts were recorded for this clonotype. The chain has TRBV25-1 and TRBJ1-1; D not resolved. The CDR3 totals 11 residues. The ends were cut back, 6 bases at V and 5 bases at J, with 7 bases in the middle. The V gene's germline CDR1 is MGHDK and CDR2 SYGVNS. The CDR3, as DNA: TGTGCCAGCAGGACGGGGACTGAAGCTTTCTTT. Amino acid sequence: CASRTGTEAFF.

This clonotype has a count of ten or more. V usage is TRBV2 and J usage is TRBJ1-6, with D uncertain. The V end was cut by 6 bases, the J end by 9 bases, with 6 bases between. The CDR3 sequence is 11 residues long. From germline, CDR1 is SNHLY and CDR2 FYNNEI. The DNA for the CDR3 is TGTGCCAGCAGATTGACTTCACCCCTCCACTTT. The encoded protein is CASRLTSPLHF.

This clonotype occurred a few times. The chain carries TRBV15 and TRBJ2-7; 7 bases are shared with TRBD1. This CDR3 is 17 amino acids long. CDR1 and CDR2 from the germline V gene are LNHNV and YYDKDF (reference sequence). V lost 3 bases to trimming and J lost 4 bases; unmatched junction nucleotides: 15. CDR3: CATSRDNVVTGIYEQYF. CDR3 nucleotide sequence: TGTGCCACCAGCAGGGATAACGTGGTGACAGGGATTTACGAGCAGTACTTC.

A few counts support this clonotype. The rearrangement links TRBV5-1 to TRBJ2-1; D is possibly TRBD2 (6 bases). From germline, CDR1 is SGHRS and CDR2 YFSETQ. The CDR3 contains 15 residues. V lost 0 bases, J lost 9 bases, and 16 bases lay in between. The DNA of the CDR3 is TGCGCCAGCAGCTTGGACAGCGGACTAATGGCTGAGCAGTTCTTC. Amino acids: CASSLDSGLMAEQFF.

The CDR3: CASSLDPDSSYGYTF. DNA of the CDR3: TGTGCCAGCAGCTTAGATCCCGACAGTTCGTATGGCTACACCTTC. The chain couples TRBV11-2 to TRBJ1-2; weak D call: TRBD1 (5 bases). There are 15 residues in the CDR3. Germline CDR1 is SGHAT and CDR2 is FQNNGV. V lost 0 bases and J lost 5, with 13 bases in between.

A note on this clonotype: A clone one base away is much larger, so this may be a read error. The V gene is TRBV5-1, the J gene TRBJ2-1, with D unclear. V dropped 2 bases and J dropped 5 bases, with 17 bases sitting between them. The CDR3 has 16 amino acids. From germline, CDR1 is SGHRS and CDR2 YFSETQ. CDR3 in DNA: TGCGCCAGCAGCTTAGGCGAGGAAAGGGTAAACAATGAGCAGTTCTTC. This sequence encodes CASSLGEERVNNEQFF.